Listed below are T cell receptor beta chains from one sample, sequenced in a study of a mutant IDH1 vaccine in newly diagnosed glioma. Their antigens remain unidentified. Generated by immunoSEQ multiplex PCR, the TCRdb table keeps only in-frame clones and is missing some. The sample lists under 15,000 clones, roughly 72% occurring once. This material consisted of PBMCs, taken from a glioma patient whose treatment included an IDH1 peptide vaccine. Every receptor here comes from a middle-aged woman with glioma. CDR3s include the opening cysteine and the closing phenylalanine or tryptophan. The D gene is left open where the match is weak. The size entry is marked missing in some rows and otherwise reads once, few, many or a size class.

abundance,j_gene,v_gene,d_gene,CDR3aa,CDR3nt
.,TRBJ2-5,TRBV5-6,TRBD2,CASSLVAGGPLSGGETQYF,TGTGCCAGCAGCTTGGTTGCGGGAGGGCCCCTGTCTGGCGGGGAGACCCAGTACTTC
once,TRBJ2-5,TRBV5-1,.,CASSLDSGLQETQYF,TGCGCCAGCAGCTTGGATAGCGGCCTACAAGAGACCCAGTACTTC
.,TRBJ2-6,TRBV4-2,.,CASSQGRDNLPGANVLTF,TGTGCCAGCAGCCAAGGAAGGGACAACCTCCCTGGGGCCAACGTCCTGACTTTC
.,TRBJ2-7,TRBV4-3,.,CASSQRARDSMGEQYF,TGCGCCAGCAGCCAACGGGCTCGGGACTCGATGGGGGAGCAGTACTTC
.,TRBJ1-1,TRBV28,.,CASSFPTSLGGRENTEAFF,TGTGCCAGCAGTTTTCCTACTTCACTGGGGGGCAGGGAGAACACTGAAGCTTTCTTT
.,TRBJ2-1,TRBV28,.,CASSFPRSGNNEQFF,TGTGCCAGCAGTTTCCCTCGGAGCGGTAACAATGAGCAGTTCTTC
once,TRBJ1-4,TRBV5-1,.,CASSLGAGDEKLFF,TGCGCCAGCAGCTTGGGGGCAGGGGACGAAAAACTGTTTTTT
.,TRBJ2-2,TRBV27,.,CASITPSRVIRTGELFF,TGTGCCAGCATCACCCCTTCGAGGGTTATTCGCACCGGGGAGCTGTTTTTT
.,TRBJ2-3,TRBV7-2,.,CASSLGAVGTDTQYF,TGTGCCAGCAGCTTAGGGGCCGTAGGCACAGATACGCAGTATTTT
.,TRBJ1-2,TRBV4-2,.,CASSRGDTRGGYTF,TGTGCCAGCAGCCGTGGGGACACAAGGGGCGGCTACACCTTC
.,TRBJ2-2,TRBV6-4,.,CASSERDTGELFF,TGTGCCAGCAGTGAGCGGGACACCGGGGAGCTGTTTTTT
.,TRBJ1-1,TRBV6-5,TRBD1,CASSYRGQGTEAFF,TGTGCCAGCAGTTACCGGGGACAGGGCACTGAAGCTTTCTTT
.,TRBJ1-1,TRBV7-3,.,CASSLLGNTEAFF,TGTGCCAGCAGCTTACTTGGGAACACTGAAGCTTTCTTT
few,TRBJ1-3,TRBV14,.,CASSRDRVGNTIYF,TGTGCCAGCAGCCGGGATCGGGTTGGAAACACCATATATTTT
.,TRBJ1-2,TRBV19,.,CASSIPASLGYGYTF,TGTGCCAGTAGTATTCCGGCGAGCCTAGGCTATGGCTACACCTTC
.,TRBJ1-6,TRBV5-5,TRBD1,CASSVGQGSSYNSPLHF,TGTGCCAGCAGCGTCGGACAGGGGAGCTCCTATAATTCACCCCTCCACTTT
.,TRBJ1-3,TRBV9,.,CASSVGTGASGNTIYF,TGTGCCAGCAGCGTCGGGACGGGAGCCTCTGGAAACACCATATATTTT
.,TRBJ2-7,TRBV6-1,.,CASRNYEQYF,TGTGCCAGCAGGAACTACGAGCAGTACTTC
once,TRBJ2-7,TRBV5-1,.,CASSFGQLYEQYF,TGCGCCAGCAGCTTCGGACAGCTCTACGAGCAGTACTTC
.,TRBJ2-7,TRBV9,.,CASSVEGSSYEQYF,TGTGCCAGCAGCGTCGAGGGTAGCTCCTACGAGCAGTACTTC
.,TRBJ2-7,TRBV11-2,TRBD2,CASSPGEGRAYEQYF,TGTGCCAGCAGCCCGGGGGAGGGTAGGGCCTACGAGCAGTACTTC
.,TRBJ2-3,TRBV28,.,CASSLGADTQYF,TGTGCCAGCAGTTTAGGGGCAGATACGCAGTATTTT
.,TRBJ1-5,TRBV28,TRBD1,CASSPDRAQPQHF,TGTGCCAGCAGTCCAGACAGGGCCCAGCCCCAGCATTTT
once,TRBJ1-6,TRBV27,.,CASSLSGVRTGSPLHF,TGTGCCAGCAGTCTGTCCGGGGTGAGGACTGGTTCACCCCTCCACTTT
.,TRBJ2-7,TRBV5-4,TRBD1,CASSLATGRSVEQYF,TGTGCCAGCAGCTTGGCGACAGGGCGCTCCGTCGAGCAGTACTTC
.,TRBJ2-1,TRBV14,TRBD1,CASSASRGSEQFF,TGTGCCAGCAGCGCGTCCAGGGGGAGTGAGCAGTTCTTC
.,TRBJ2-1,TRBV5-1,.,CASSLERSSPQFF,TGCGCCAGCAGCTTGGAACGGAGTTCCCCACAGTTCTTC
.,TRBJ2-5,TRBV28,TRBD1,CASSFRRDRGPETQETQYF,TGTGCCAGCAGTTTTCGGCGGGACAGGGGACCAGAGACTCAAGAGACCCAGTACTTC
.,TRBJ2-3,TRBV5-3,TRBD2,CARSHDRDYHTDTQYF,TGTGCCAGAAGCCATGACCGGGACTACCACACAGATACGCAGTATTTT
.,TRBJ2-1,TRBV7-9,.,CASRTALYNEQFF,TGTGCCAGCAGGACAGCGCTCTACAATGAGCAGTTCTTC
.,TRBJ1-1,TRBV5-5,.,CASRREMNTEAFF,TGTGCCAGCAGAAGAGAAATGAACACTGAAGCTTTCTTT
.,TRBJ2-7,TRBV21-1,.,CASSKGGTGYSYEQYF,TGTGCCAGCAGCAAGGGGGGGACAGGGTACTCCTACGAGCAGTACTTC
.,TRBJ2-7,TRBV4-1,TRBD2,CASSQTSEYYEQYF,TGCGCCAGCAGCCAGACTAGCGAGTACTACGAGCAGTACTTC
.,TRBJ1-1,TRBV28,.,CASSLLTVHPEAFF,TGTGCCAGCAGTTTGCTTACAGTTCATCCTGAAGCTTTCTTT
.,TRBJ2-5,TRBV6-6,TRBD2,CASSFPGLAAGETQYF,TGTGCCAGCAGTTTTCCGGGACTAGCGGCGGGGGAGACCCAGTACTTC
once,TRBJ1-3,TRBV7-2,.,CASSLGFGGFQGNTIYF,TGTGCCAGCAGCTTAGGTTTTGGAGGGTTCCAGGGAAACACCATATATTTT
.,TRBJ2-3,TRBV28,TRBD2,CASSFKRGGVNTQYF,TGTGCCAGCAGTTTTAAGCGGGGGGGCGTCAATACGCAGTATTTT
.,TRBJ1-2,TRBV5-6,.,CASTIAGYGYTF,TGTGCCAGCACTATTGCAGGGTATGGCTACACCTTC
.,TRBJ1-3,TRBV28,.,CASSPGNTIYF,TGTGCCAGCAGTCCCGGAAACACCATATATTTT
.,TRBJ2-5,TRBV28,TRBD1,CASSPGTGMLETQYF,TGTGCCAGCAGTCCGGGGACAGGAATGTTAGAGACCCAGTACTTC
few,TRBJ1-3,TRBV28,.,CASSNGDVDTIYF,TGTGCCAGCAGCAACGGGGACGTGGACACCATATATTTT
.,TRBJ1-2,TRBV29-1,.,CSVYVRYGYTF,TGCAGCGTTTACGTACGATATGGCTACACCTTC